These 23 T cell receptor beta chains were all obtained from the same sample, sequenced in a study of vaccination effects on CD4 cells after COVID-19 (dated by TCRdb to about 2022). Receptor libraries were prepared by the immunoSEQ multiplex PCR assay. TCRdb retrieved this table from immuneACCESS and kept in-frame rearrangements only. Not all clones are present; in checked studies, unresolved V genes account for under half, and no reason is known for the remainder. This sample has more than 40,000 clones in its table, and more than 65% of those were observed once. 2.9% of the sample lies in the top ten. No antigen is known for these receptors. In the ViraFEST assay, PBMC were stimulated with viral peptide pools, and antigen-specific CD4+ T cell clonotypes were then identified by expansion using TCR sequencing. After 10 to 11 days of culture, CD4+ T cells were isolated with the EasySep CD4+ T cell isolation kit. The absence of prior SARS-CoV-2 infection in healthy vaccine recipients was confirmed by negative nucleocapsid antibodies before and after vaccination.

Source: CD4+ T cells from PBMCs cultured with HCoV-NL63 spike peptides, taken before COVID-19 vaccination. Sample cell subset or site, as interpreted from the label and publication: HCoV-NL63 spike overlapping peptide pool stimulation. The receptors stem from a human donor who received a COVID-19 vaccine.

CDR3 region: CASSLKGGGARDGYTF. The CDR3 DNA reads TGTGCCAGCAGCTTGAAAGGGGGGGGCGCTCGGGATGGCTACACCTTC. The chain joins TRBV5-4 to TRBJ1-2, with D maybe TRBD1 (6 bases). This CDR3 is built from 16 residues. Germline CDR1 is SGHNT and CDR2 is YYREEE (reference sequence). Trimming removed 1 base at V and 6 bases at J, with 19 bases between.

The chain is built from TRBV18 and TRBJ1-5, with D hard to call. V lost 5 bases, J lost 1 base, and 15 bases lay in between. This CDR3 is built from 16 residues. The germline gives CDR1 KGHSH, CDR2 LQKENI. DNA for the CDR3: TGTGCCAGCTCATTACTGGGAGTGGAGAGCAATCAGCCCCAGCATTTT. Protein sequence: CASSLLGVESNQPQHF.

In its sample, this clone was seen once. CDR3 in DNA: TGTGCCAGCAGTGAGTTAGGCAGCTACGAGCAGTACGTC. Translating it yields CASSELGSYEQYV. This chain uses TRBV6-1 with TRBJ2-7, with unresolved D. The CDR3 covers 13 residues. Germline-derived CDR1 and CDR2 are MNHNS and SASEGT. With 3 bases removed from V and 3 bases from J, the gap between germline ends came to 9 bases.

The V gene is TRBV4-1, the J gene TRBJ1-4; no firm D call. Germline V lookup: CDR1 MGHRA, CDR2 YSYEKL. Trimming pared 2 bases from V and 8 bases from J, leaving 12 bases between. CDR3 length: 14 residues. The CDR3 loop is CASSQFGLREKLFF. The CDR3 DNA sequence: TGCGCCAGCAGCCAATTCGGCCTGAGGGAAAAACTGTTTTTT.

The rearrangement links TRBV12-3 or TRBV12-4 to TRBJ1-5; no clear D gene. The CDR3 sequence is 11 residues long. The V end was cut by 2 bases, the J end by 5 bases, with 1 base between. The CDR3 here is CASSLHQPQHF. The CDR3 DNA is TGTGCCAGCAGTTTACATCAGCCCCAGCATTTT.

The chain uses TRBV2 and TRBJ2-5, with D unresolved. Germline V lookup: CDR1 SNHLY, CDR2 FYNNEI. V lost 5 bases to trimming and J lost 5 bases, with 9 bases between them. The CDR3 runs 12 residues. CDR3: CASSPYRETQYF. DNA for the CDR3: TGTGCCAGCAGTCCCTACCGGGAGACCCAGTACTTC.

This clone occurred a few times. V usage is TRBV9 and J usage is TRBJ2-2, with 7 bases that match TRBD1. CDR1 is SGDLS and CDR2 is YYNGEE in the germline V gene. With V trimmed by 5 bases and J by 3 bases, 4 bases remained unmatched. This CDR3 has 14 residues. The CDR3 reads CASRSTGDTGELFF. The CDR3 bases are TGTGCCAGCAGGTCTACAGGGGACACCGGGGAGCTGTTTTTT.

This clone has just a few counts. The J gene is TRBJ2-4, the V gene TRBV11-3, with TRBD1 matching over 8 bases. V gave up 4 bases and J gave up 9 bases; unmatched junction bases: 5. CDR3 size: 13 residues. Germline values: CDR1 SGHNT, CDR2 YENEEA. The CDR3 nucleotides are TGTGCCAGCAGCTCCGACAGGGGCGGCATTCAGTACTTC. It yields the protein CASSSDRGGIQYF.

This chain connects TRBV2 to TRBJ2-2; 15 bases match TRBD2. Trimming removed 8 bases from V and 8 bases from J; junction bases left unmatched: 6. This CDR3 comprises 15 residues. CDR1 and CDR2 from the germline V gene are SNHLY and FYNNEI. The CDR3: CASVGLAGGGGELFF. CDR3 nucleotide sequence: TGTGCCAGCGTGGGACTAGCGGGGGGCGGTGGGGAGCTGTTTTTT.

The rearrangement links TRBV18 to TRBJ1-5; D is undetermined. V was shortened by 3 bases and J by 0 bases, with 6 bases between the two germline ends. CDR3 length equals 14 residues. Per the germline V gene, CDR1 is KGHSH and CDR2 is LQKENI. The CDR3 sequence: CASSPVHSNQPQHF. CDR3 sequence (DNA): TGTGCCAGCTCACCGGTCCATAGCAATCAGCCCCAGCATTTT.

This clone was seen just once. In nucleotides, the CDR3 is TGTGCCAGCAGCTTAACCTACCCTGGGAATAGCAATCAGCCCCAGCATTTT. This codes for CASSLTYPGNSNQPQHF. The V and J genes are TRBV7-8 and TRBJ1-5; D is undetermined. This CDR3 spans 17 amino acids. Germline CDR1 is SGHVS and CDR2 is FQNEAQ. The V and J ends lost 2 bases and 0 bases respectively, with 14 bases between them.

This clone was seen only once. The chain couples TRBV5-8 to TRBJ2-4, with D perhaps assigned TRBD1 or TRBD2 (5 bases each). Germline V gene lookup returns CDR1 SGHTS and CDR2 YDEGEE. The CDR3 totals 14 residues. V shed 2 bases and J shed 2 bases, with 8 bases lying between them. The CDR3 DNA reads as TGTGCCAGCAGCTTCTGGGGGACCAAAAACATTCAGTACTTC. It is translated as CASSFWGTKNIQYF.

This chain joins TRBV4-1 and TRBJ1-4, with a possible D match to TRBD1 (6 bases). V was shortened by 6 bases and J by 6 bases, with 17 bases between the two germline ends. This CDR3 comprises 15 residues. CDR1 and CDR2 (germline): MGHRA, YSYEKL. This chain's CDR3 is CASSLREGEDEKLFF. The CDR3 DNA sequence: TGCGCCAGCAGTCTCCGGGAGGGGGAGGATGAAAAACTGTTTTTT.

The chain links TRBV10-3 to TRBJ2-2; maybe TRBD2 (7 bases). This CDR3 has 15 residues. V was clipped by 10 bases and J by 1 base, with 16 bases between them. The germline CDR1 and CDR2 sequences are ENHRY and SYGVKD. This CDR3 is CATRGEGQNTGELFF. The DNA for the CDR3 is TGTGCCACCAGAGGGGAGGGACAGAACACCGGGGAGCTGTTTTTT.

V gene TRBV6-6 combines with J gene TRBJ1-4; weak D call: TRBD1 (6 bases). The V end was cut by 6 bases, the J end by 7 bases, with 15 bases between. CDR3 length: 14 amino acids. Germline V gives CDR1 MNHNY, CDR2 SVGAGI (reference sequence). The CDR3 spells CASSRGAGAEKLFF. The DNA for the CDR3 is TGTGCCAGCAGCCGGGGGGCAGGGGCTGAAAAACTGTTTTTT.

The chain carries TRBV6-6 and TRBJ2-1, with TRBD2 identical over 12 bases. The CDR3 loop spans 17 amino acids. CDR1 and CDR2 (germline): MNHNY, SVGAGI (reference sequence). V gave up 5 bases and J gave up 1 base; unmatched junction bases: 6. DNA for the CDR3: TGTGCCAGCAGTCCAGGGACTAGCGGGCTGTCCTACAATGAGCAGTTCTTC. Amino acid sequence: CASSPGTSGLSYNEQFF.

This chain joins TRBV5-8 and TRBJ2-3; no definite D call. The CDR3 spans 13 residues. CDR1 is SGHTS and CDR2 is YDEGEE in the germline V gene. The V and J ends lost 3 bases and 8 bases respectively, with 13 bases between them. The CDR3 DNA reads TGTGCCAGCAGCTCCCCGACAACTCTTACGCAGTATTTT. It yields the protein CASSSPTTLTQYF.

The genes are TRBV29-1 and TRBJ1-5; D is undetermined. The CDR3 is 14 amino acids. From germline, CDR1 is SQVTM and CDR2 ANQGSEA. Trimming shortened V by 6 bases and J by 0 bases, and 12 bases separated the two germline ends. The chain's CDR3 is CSVTSGSSNQPQHF. The CDR3 DNA follows: TGCAGCGTCACAAGCGGCTCTAGCAATCAGCCCCAGCATTTT.

The chain employs TRBV4-1 and TRBJ1-2, with 11 bases lining up with TRBD1. V lost 2 bases and J lost 3; bases outside the gene matches: 11. This CDR3 is 18 amino acids long. CDR1 and CDR2 from the germline V gene are MGHRA and YSYEKL. The CDR3 protein is CASSQNTRRDRGDYGYTF. CDR3 in DNA: TGCGCCAGCAGCCAAAATACAAGAAGGGACAGGGGGGACTATGGCTACACCTTC.

This sequence joins TRBV19 and TRBJ1-1, with 8 bases fitting TRBD1. Trimming removed 0 bases from V and 3 bases from J; junction bases left unmatched: 6. CDR3 length: 16 residues. CDR1 and CDR2 (germline): LNHDA, SQIVND (reference sequence). In nucleotides, the CDR3 is TGTGCCAGTAGTATAGAAACCTTACAGGGGGACACTGAAGCTTTCTTT. Encoded protein: CASSIETLQGDTEAFF.

The CDR3 region is CASSFFAQNTGELFF. Written as DNA, the CDR3 is TGTGCCAGCAGCTTCTTCGCGCAAAACACCGGGGAGCTGTTTTTT. The rearrangement joins TRBV5-6 to TRBJ2-2; D gene ambiguous. CDR1 is SGHDT, CDR2 YYEEEE, per germline. This CDR3 has 15 residues. Trimming removed 2 bases at V and 2 bases at J, with 10 bases between. The entire variable domain, with the rest obtained from reference TRBV5-6 and TRBJ2-2, is as follows: DAGVTQSPTHLIKTRGQQVTLRCSPKSGHDTVSWYQQALGQGPQFIFQYYEEEERQRGNFPDRFSGHQFPNYSSELNVNALLLGDSALYLCASSFFAQNTGELFFGEGSRLTVL.

The genes are TRBV4-1 and TRBJ2-1, with 8 positions matching TRBD2. With V trimmed by 1 base and J by 5 bases, 10 bases remained unmatched. The CDR3 sequence is 17 residues long. Germline assignment: CDR1 MGHRA and CDR2 YSYEKL. In DNA form, the CDR3 reads TGCGCCAGCAGCCAAGCCGTGGCGGGGGGTCCAGACAATGAGCAGTTCTTC. This encodes CASSQAVAGGPDNEQFF.

The chain uses TRBV2 and TRBJ2-2; D not resolved. Germline CDR1 reads SNHLY; CDR2 reads FYNNEI. V gave up 6 bases and J gave up 1 base, with 9 bases separating them. The CDR3 has 14 amino acids. The CDR3 reads CASRRTENTGELFF. CDR3 DNA: TGTGCCAGCAGGCGGACGGAGAACACCGGGGAGCTGTTTTTT. Based on the CDR3 plus reference TRBV2 and TRBJ2-2, the full variable domain is EPEVTQTPSHQVTQMGQEVILRCVPISNHLYFYWYRQILGQKVEFLVSFYNNEISEKSEIFDDQFSVERPDGSNFTLKIRSTKLEDSAMYFCASRRTENTGELFFGEGSRLTVL.